Below, one T cell receptor beta chain is given with its context. The antigen remains undetermined. Focal radiation plus CTLA-4 blockade with ipilimumab was given to patients with chemo-refractory metastatic non-small-cell lung cancer. The data derive from a study of radiotherapy plus CTLA-4 blockade in lung cancer. As for the study in general: Among enrolled patients, approximately 18% responded and more than 25% achieved disease control.

Assay: immunoSEQ multiplex PCR; the TCRdb copy retains only in-frame clones and omits some. The table includes 30,000 or so clones, around 70% detected once. The study's findings and limits: Reports identified early blood T cell clone dynamics, with interferon-beta, as the best response predictor. Among blood TCR repertoires after radiotherapy plus ipilimumab, tumor-derived clones expanded.

The CDR3 runs to 13 residues. CDR1 SGHTA and CDR2 FQGNSA come from the germline V gene. The germline V and J ends were trimmed by 5 bases and 8 bases, with 15 bases remaining between them. The sample here was peripheral blood, taken from a patient treated with radiotherapy plus ipilimumab. The chain joins TRBV7-2 to TRBJ1-1; D perhaps matches TRBD1 (5 bases). This TCR was recovered from a human donor with non-small cell lung cancer who had stable disease on radiotherapy plus ipilimumab. The chain's CDR3 is CASSVRDLSEAFF. CDR3 in DNA: TGTGCCAGCAGCGTCCGGGACCTCTCAGAAGCTTTCTTT.